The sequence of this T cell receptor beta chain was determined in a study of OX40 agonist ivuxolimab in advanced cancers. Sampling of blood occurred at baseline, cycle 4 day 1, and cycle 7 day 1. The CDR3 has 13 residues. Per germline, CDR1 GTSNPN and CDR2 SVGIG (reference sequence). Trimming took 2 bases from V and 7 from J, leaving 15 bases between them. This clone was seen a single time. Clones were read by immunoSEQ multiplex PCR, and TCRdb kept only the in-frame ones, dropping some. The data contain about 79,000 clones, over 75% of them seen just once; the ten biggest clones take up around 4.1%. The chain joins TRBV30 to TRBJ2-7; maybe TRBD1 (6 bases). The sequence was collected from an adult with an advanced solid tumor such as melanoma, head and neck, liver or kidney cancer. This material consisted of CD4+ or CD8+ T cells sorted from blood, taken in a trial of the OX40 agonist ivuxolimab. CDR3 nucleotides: TGTGCCTGGAGTCGGGACATATCCTCAGAGCAGTACTTC. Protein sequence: CAWSRDISSEQYF.